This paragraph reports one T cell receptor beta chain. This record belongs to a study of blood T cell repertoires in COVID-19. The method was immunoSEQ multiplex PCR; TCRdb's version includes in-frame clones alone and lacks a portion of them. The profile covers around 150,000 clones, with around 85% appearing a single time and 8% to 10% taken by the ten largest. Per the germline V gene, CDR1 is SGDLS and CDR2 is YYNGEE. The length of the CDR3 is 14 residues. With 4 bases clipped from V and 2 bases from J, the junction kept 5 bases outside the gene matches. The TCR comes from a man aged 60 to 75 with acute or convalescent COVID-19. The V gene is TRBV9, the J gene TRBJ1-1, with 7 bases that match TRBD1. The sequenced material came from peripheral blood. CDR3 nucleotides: TGTGCCAGCAGCCGGACAGGCGGAAACACTGAAGCTTTCTTT. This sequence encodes CASSRTGGNTEAFF.